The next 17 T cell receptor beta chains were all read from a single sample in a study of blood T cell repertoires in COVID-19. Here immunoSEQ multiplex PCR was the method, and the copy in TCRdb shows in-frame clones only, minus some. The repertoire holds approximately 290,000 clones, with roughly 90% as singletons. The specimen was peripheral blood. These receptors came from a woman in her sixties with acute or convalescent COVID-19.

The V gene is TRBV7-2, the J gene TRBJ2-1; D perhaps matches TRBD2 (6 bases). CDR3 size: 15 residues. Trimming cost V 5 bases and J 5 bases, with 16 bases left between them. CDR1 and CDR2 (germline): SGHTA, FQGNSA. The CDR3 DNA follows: TGTGCCAGCAGCCAAAGTAGCGGTCGACACAATGAGCAGTTCTTC. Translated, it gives CASSQSSGRHNEQFF.

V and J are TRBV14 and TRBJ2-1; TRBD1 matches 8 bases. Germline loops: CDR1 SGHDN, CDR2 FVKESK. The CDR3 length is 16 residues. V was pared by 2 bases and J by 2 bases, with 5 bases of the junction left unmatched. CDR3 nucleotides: TGTGCCAGCAGCCAACTTACAGGGGGGACCTACAATGAGCAGTTCTTC. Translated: CASSQLTGGTYNEQFF.

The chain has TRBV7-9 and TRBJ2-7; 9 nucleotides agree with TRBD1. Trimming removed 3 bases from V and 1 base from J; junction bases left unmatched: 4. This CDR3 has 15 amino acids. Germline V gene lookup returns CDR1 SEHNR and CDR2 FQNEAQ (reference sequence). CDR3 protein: CASSFPGTGSYEQYF. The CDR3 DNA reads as TGTGCCAGCAGCTTCCCCGGGACAGGGTCCTACGAGCAGTACTTC. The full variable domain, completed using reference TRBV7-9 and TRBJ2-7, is DTGVSQNPRHKITKRGQNVTFRCDPISEHNRLYWYRQTLGQGPEFLTYFQNEAQLEKSRLLSDRFSAERPKGSFSTLEIQRTEQGDSAMYLCASSFPGTGSYEQYFGPGTRLTVT.

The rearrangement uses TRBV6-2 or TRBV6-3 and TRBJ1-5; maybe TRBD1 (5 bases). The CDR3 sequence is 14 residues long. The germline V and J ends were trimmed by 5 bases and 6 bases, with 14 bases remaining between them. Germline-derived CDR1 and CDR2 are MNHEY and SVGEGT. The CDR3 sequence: CASSLQGGSQPQHF. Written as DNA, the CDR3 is TGTGCCAGCAGTCTCCAGGGAGGAAGTCAGCCCCAGCATTTT.

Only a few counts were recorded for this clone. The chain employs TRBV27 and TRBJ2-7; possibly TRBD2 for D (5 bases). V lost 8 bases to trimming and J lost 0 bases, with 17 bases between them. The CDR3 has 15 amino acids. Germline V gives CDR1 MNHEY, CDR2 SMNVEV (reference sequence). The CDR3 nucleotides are TGTGCCAGCGGCAAGACGTTGACTAACTCCTACGAGCAGTACTTC. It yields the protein CASGKTLTNSYEQYF.

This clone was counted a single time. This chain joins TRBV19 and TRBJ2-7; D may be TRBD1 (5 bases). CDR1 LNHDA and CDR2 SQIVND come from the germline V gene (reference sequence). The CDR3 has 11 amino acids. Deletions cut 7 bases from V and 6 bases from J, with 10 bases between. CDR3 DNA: TGTGCCAGTACAGGGTTCAGCGAGCAGTACTTC. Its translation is CASTGFSEQYF.

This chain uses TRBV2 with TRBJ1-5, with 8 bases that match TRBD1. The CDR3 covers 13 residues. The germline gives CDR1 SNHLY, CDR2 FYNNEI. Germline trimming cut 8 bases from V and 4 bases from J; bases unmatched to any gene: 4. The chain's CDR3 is CASGQGGNQPQHF. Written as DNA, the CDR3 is TGTGCCAGCGGACAGGGCGGAAATCAGCCCCAGCATTTT.

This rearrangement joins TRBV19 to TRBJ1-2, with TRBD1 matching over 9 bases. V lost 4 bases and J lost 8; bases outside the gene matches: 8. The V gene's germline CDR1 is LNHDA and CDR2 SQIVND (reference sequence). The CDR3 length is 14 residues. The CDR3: CASSKPQGATGYTF. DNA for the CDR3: TGTGCCAGTAGTAAACCACAGGGGGCGACGGGCTACACCTTC.

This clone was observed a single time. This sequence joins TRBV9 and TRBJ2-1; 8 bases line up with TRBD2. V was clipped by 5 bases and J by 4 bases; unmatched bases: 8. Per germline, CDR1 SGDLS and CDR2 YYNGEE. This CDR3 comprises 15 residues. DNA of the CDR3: TGTGCCAGCAGTGCTTCGCGGGGGGCTTACAATGAGCAGTTCTTC. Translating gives CASSASRGAYNEQFF. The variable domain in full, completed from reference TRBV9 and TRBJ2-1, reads DSGVTQTPKHLITATGQRVTLRCSPRSGDLSVYWYQQSLDQGLQFLIQYYNGEERAKGNILERFSAQQFPDLHSELNLSSLELGDSALYFCASSASRGAYNEQFFGPGTRLTVL.

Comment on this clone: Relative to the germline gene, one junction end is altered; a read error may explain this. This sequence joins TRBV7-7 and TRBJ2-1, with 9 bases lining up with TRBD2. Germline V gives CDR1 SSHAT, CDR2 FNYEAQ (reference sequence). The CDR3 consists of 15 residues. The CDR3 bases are TGTGCTAGCAGCTTACGGCGGGAGGGGAACAATGAGCAGTTCTTC. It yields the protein CASSLRREGNNEQFF.

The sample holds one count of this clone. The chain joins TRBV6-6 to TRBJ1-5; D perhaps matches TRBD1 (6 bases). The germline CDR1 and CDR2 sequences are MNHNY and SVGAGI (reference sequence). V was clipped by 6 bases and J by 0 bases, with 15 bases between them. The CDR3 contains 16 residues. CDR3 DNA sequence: TGTGCCAGCAGCCCGGACAGCAACTATAGCAATCAGCCCCAGCATTTT. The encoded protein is CASSPDSNYSNQPQHF.

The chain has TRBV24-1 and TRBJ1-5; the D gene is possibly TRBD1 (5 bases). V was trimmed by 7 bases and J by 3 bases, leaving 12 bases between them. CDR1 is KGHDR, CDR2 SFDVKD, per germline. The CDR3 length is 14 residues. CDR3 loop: CATRGPGVNQPQHF. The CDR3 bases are TGTGCCACCAGGGGGCCAGGTGTCAATCAGCCCCAGCATTTT.

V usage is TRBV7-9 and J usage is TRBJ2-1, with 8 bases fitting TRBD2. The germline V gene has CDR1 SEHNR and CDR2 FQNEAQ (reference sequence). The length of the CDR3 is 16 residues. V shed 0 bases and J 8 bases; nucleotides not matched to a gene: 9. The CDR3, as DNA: TGTGCCAGCAGCTTAGCGACGGGAGGGCCTGCGGATGAGCAGTTCTTC. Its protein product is CASSLATGGPADEQFF.

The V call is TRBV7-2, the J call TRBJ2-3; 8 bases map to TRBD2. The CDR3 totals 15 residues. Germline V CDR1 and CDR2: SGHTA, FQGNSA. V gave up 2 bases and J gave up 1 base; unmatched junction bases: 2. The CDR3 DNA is TGTGCCAGCAGCTTACCGACTAGCGGCACAGATACGCAGTATTTT. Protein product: CASSLPTSGTDTQYF. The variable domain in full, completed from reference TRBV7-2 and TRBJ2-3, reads GAGVSQSPSNKVTEKGKDVELRCDPISGHTALYWYRQSLGQGLEFLIYFQGNSAPDKSGLPSDRFSAERTGGSVSTLTIQRTQQEDSAVYLCASSLPTSGTDTQYFGPGTRLTVL.

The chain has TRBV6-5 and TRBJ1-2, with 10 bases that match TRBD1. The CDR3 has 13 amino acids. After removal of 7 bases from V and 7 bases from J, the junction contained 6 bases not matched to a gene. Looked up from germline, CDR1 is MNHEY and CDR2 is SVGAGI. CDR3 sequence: CASTEGQGFGYTF. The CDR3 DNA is TGTGCCAGCACCGAGGGACAGGGGTTTGGCTACACCTTC.

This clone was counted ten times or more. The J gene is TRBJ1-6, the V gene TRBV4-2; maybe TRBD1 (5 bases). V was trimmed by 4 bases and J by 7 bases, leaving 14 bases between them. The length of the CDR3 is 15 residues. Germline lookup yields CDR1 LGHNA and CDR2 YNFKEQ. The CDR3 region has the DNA TGTGCCAGCAGCCTTAATCTGGGGGGAAATTCACCCCTCCACTTT. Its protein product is CASSLNLGGNSPLHF.

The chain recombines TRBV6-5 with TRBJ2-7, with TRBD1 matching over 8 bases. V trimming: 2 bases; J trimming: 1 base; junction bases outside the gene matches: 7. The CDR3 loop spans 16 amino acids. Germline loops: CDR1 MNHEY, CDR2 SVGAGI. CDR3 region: CASSYRGTGLSYEQYF. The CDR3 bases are TGTGCCAGCAGTTACCGGGGGACAGGACTTTCCTACGAGCAGTACTTC.